The 31 T cell receptor beta chains below all came from one sample that was sequenced in a study of CD8+CD57+ T cells in acquired aplastic anemia. Flow cytometry had shown expanded CD8+CD57+ cells in the patients chosen for sequencing. The TCR beta profiling, which covered VDJ combination and CDR3 sequence, was carried out using genomic DNA as the template. TCRdb re-derived calls from the reads in MiXCR, one entry per CDR3 protein. The table has some 92,000 distinct CDR3 sequences, 65% to 70% seen once. Sample: sorted CD4+, CD8+, or CD8+CD57+ T cells (not recorded which) from PBMCs. These receptors all come from a human donor with aplastic anemia.

The chain uses TRBV7-6 and TRBJ2-5; weak D call: TRBD1 (5 bases). CDR1 is SGHVS, CDR2 FNYEAQ, per germline. Deletions cut 2 bases from V and 4 bases from J, with 17 bases between. The CDR3 is 16 amino acids. DNA of the CDR3: TGTGCCAGCAGCTTATCTATGGGGTGGGGCTTAGAGACCCAGTACTTC. This gives the protein CASSLSMGWGLETQYF.

The rearrangement uses TRBV7-2 and TRBJ1-2; 8 bases line up with TRBD1. With V trimmed by 8 bases and J by 8 bases, 10 bases remained unmatched. Germline CDR1 and CDR2: SGHTA and FQGNSA. The CDR3 spans 13 residues. Here the CDR3 reads CASSMTGVGGYTF. As DNA, the CDR3 is TGTGCCAGCTCCATGACAGGGGTCGGCGGCTACACCTTC.

This sequence joins TRBV4-1 and TRBJ1-4; D not resolved. Germline values: CDR1 MGHRA, CDR2 YSYEKL. This CDR3 region has 15 residues. Between the trimmed V and J ends, which lost 0 bases and 4 bases, there was a span of 9 bases. The CDR3 nucleotides are TGCGCCAGCAGCCAAGAACCGGTTAATAATGAAAAACTGTTTTTT. Translating it yields CASSQEPVNNEKLFF.

This clonotype was seen at least ten times. The rearrangement uses TRBV20-1 and TRBJ2-7; 7 nucleotides line up with TRBD2. The V and J ends lost 3 bases and 7 bases, in that order; junction bases with no gene match: 15. Germline V lookup: CDR1 DFQATT, CDR2 SNEGSKA (reference sequence). This CDR3 region has 15 residues. CDR3 residues: CSASRDYGSNWEQYF. DNA for the CDR3: TGCAGTGCTAGCAGGGACTATGGGTCAAATTGGGAGCAGTACTTC.

This sequence joins TRBV19 and TRBJ2-7; 8 bases are a match to TRBD1. CDR3 length equals 13 residues. The germline CDR1 and CDR2 sequences are LNHDA and SQIVND (reference sequence). In DNA, the CDR3 is TGTGCGGTGGCCGGACAGGGATCCTACGAGCAGTACTTC. Residues: CAVAGQGSYEQYF.

This clonotype was counted once. This chain uses TRBV5-1 with TRBJ2-5; D perhaps matches TRBD1 (6 bases). From germline, CDR1 is SGHRS and CDR2 YFSETQ. V lost 6 bases, J lost 5 bases, and 17 bases lay in between. There are 14 residues in the CDR3. The CDR3 loop is CASNPGEMGETQYF. Written as DNA, the CDR3 is TGCGCCAGCAACCCAGGGGAGATGGGGGAGACCCAGTACTTC.

This clonotype was detected many times. In DNA, the CDR3 is TGCGCCAGCAGCTTCCTAGCGGGAGTGGACACCGGGGAGCTGTTTTTT. This gives the protein CASSFLAGVDTGELFF. This rearrangement joins TRBV5-1 to TRBJ2-2, with TRBD2 identical over 10 bases. CDR1 and CDR2 (germline): SGHRS, YFSETQ. J lost 3 bases, V lost 2 bases, and 4 bases had no gene match. This CDR3 is built from 16 residues. Based on the CDR3 plus reference TRBV5-1 and TRBJ2-2, the full variable domain is KAGVTQTPRYLIKTRGQQVTLSCSPISGHRSVSWYQQTPGQGLQFLFEYFSETQRNKGNFPGRFSGRQFSNSRSEMNVSTLELGDSALYLCASSFLAGVDTGELFFGEGSRLTVL.

Concerning this clonotype itself: This may arise from a read error, as a much more abundant clone is one base away. The gene calls are TRBV12-3 or TRBV12-4 and TRBJ2-1; TRBD2 aligns across 8 bases. The CDR3 is made up of 16 amino acids. The CDR3 DNA sequence: TGTGCCAGCAGTACCCCTAGAGCGGGAGTCTACAATGAGCAGTCCTTC. It encodes CASSTPRAGVYNEQSF.

This clonotype was seen more than once but under ten times. DNA of the CDR3: TGTGCCAGCAGCTTAGGCCAGGGGGATACTGAAGCTTTCTTT. Encoded protein: CASSLGQGDTEAFF. This chain joins TRBV7-6 and TRBJ1-1; 7 nucleotides agree with TRBD1. The germline CDR1 and CDR2 sequences are SGHVS and FNYEAQ. The CDR3 is 14 amino acids. The J segment lost 5 bases and the V segment lost 1 base, leaving 4 bases of the junction unmatched.

The V gene is TRBV4-1, the J gene TRBJ2-7; 8 nucleotides align to TRBD1. The CDR3 covers 15 residues. Trimming cost V 3 bases and J 2 bases; bases outside gene matches: 6. CDR1 and CDR2 from the germline V gene are MGHRA and YSYEKL. The CDR3 sequence: CASSHAGQGTYEQYF. DNA for the CDR3: TGCGCCAGCAGCCATGCCGGACAGGGAACCTACGAGCAGTACTTC.

The rearrangement joins TRBV24-1 to TRBJ1-2, with D uncertain. Germline values: CDR1 KGHDR, CDR2 SFDVKD. Trimming pared 0 bases from V and 8 bases from J, leaving 9 bases between. This CDR3 contains 13 residues. The CDR3 loop is CATSDLMGKGYTF. In DNA form, the CDR3 reads TGTGCCACCAGTGATTTGATGGGGAAGGGCTACACCTTC.

The chain links TRBV10-1 to TRBJ2-3, with D possibly being TRBD2 (6 bases). V gave up 4 bases and J gave up 6 bases, with 11 bases separating them. Germline CDR1 and CDR2: WNHNN and SYGVQD (reference sequence). The CDR3 sequence is 13 residues long. The CDR3 is CASSVSGEDTQYF. As DNA, the CDR3 is TGCGCCAGCAGTGTCTCGGGAGAGGATACGCAGTATTTT.

The gene calls are TRBV20-1 and TRBJ2-3; D uncertain. The germline V gene has CDR1 DFQATT and CDR2 SNEGSKA (reference sequence). The CDR3 has 15 residues. V was trimmed by 1 base and J by 0 bases, leaving 11 bases between them. In DNA, the CDR3 is TGCAGTGCTAGAGGTTCGACACGCAGCACAGATACGCAGTATTTT. It is translated as CSARGSTRSTDTQYF.

V is TRBV29-1 and J is TRBJ2-7; D is undetermined. The ends were cut back, 4 bases at V and 1 base at J, with 5 bases in the middle. CDR1 SQVTM and CDR2 ANQGSEA come from the germline V gene. The CDR3 is made up of 11 amino acids. Here the CDR3 DNA reads TGCAGCGTTGCCGTTTCCTACGAGCAGTACTTC. Translating it yields CSVAVSYEQYF.

This clonotype came up a few times. This chain connects TRBV12-3 or TRBV12-4 to TRBJ1-5; possible D gene TRBD1, 5 bases. Trimming removed 1 base at V and 5 bases at J, with 9 bases between. The length of the CDR3 is 14 residues. DNA of the CDR3: TGTGCCAGCAGTTTAGTTTCCAGGGATCAGCCCCAGCATTTT. Amino acids: CASSLVSRDQPQHF.

This clonotype appeared once. The gene calls are TRBV4-1 and TRBJ1-1; D is unresolved. CDR3 length: 14 residues. Per the germline V gene, CDR1 is MGHRA and CDR2 is YSYEKL. Trimming pared 1 base from V and 3 bases from J, leaving 9 bases between. CDR3 in DNA: TGCGCCAGCAGCCAAGGAACCCAGGACACTGAAGCTTTCTTT. It specifies CASSQGTQDTEAFF.

The chain recombines TRBV7-8 with TRBJ1-3; 8 bases are shared with TRBD1. This CDR3 is built from 14 residues. J gave up 1 base and V 5 bases, and 1 base lay outside the gene matches. Germline values: CDR1 SGHVS, CDR2 FQNEAQ. The CDR3 loop is CASSHRGSGNTIYF. The DNA of the CDR3 is TGTGCCAGCAGCCACAGGGGGTCTGGAAACACCATATATTTT.

This clonotype was detected many times. The chain's CDR3 is CSARVGTGDTGELFF. The CDR3 DNA sequence: TGCAGTGCTAGAGTGGGGACAGGGGACACCGGGGAGCTGTTTTTT. The chain links TRBV20-1 to TRBJ2-2; 10 bases align to TRBD1. Germline values: CDR1 DFQATT, CDR2 SNEGSKA (reference sequence). V lost 1 base to trimming and J lost 3 bases; unmatched junction nucleotides: 2. The CDR3 covers 15 residues.

The chain recombines TRBV9 with TRBJ1-6; D might be TRBD1 (5 bases). Germline assignment: CDR1 SGDLS and CDR2 YYNGEE. V was pared by 1 base and J by 4 bases, with 15 bases between. This CDR3 region has 17 residues. Written as DNA, the CDR3 is TGTGCCAGCAGCGTAAGACCGGGGCAGGGTTATAATTCACCCCTCCACTTT. Protein product: CASSVRPGQGYNSPLHF.

The chain employs TRBV24-1 and TRBJ2-3, with D unclear. V lost 1 base, J lost 2 bases, and 6 bases lay in between. The CDR3 runs 14 residues. From germline, CDR1 is KGHDR and CDR2 SFDVKD. As DNA, the CDR3 is TGTGCCACCAGTGATTTTCGTTACACAGATACGCAGTATTTT. Translated: CATSDFRYTDTQYF.

This clonotype was seen just once. The CDR3 region has the DNA TGTGCCAGCAGCTCACGCGGGGGGACCACAGATACGCAGTATTTT. Protein product: CASSSRGGTTDTQYF. The V and J genes are TRBV7-2 and TRBJ2-3, with TRBD2 matching 8 bases. This CDR3 has 15 amino acids. Per germline, CDR1 SGHTA and CDR2 FQGNSA. After removal of 4 bases from V and 2 bases from J, the junction contained 5 bases not matched to a gene.

This chain connects TRBV7-9 to TRBJ2-5; D not certain. The CDR3 sequence is 13 residues long. Germline CDR1 is SEHNR and CDR2 is FQNEAQ (reference sequence). V was pared by 4 bases and J by 0 bases, with 6 bases between. This chain's CDR3 is CASSSTYQETQYF. CDR3 coding DNA: TGTGCCAGCAGCTCCACCTACCAAGAGACCCAGTACTTC.

This clonotype was seen only a few times. The V and J genes are TRBV5-1 and TRBJ2-3; tentatively, D is TRBD1 (5 bases). V lost 0 bases, J lost 3 bases, and 14 bases lay in between. There are 16 residues in the CDR3. Germline CDR1 SGHRS, CDR2 YFSETQ. The CDR3 loop reads CASSLVPIQGTDTQYF. The CDR3 DNA is TGCGCCAGCAGCTTGGTCCCCATCCAGGGAACAGATACGCAGTATTTT.

The sample holds a few counts of this clonotype. The V call is TRBV25-1, the J call TRBJ2-5, with 11 bases fitting TRBD2. Germline V lookup: CDR1 MGHDK, CDR2 SYGVNS. The CDR3 consists of 17 residues. V lost 4 bases to trimming and J lost 5 bases; unmatched junction nucleotides: 12. The CDR3 loop reads CASSGGVLAGGMETQYF. The CDR3 DNA is TGTGCCAGCAGTGGGGGGGTGCTAGCGGGGGGAATGGAGACCCAGTACTTC.

This clonotype was counted a few times. The chain's CDR3 is CASSLMGNQPQHF. For the CDR3, the DNA is TGTGCCAGCAGCTTGATGGGCAATCAGCCCCAGCATTTT. This rearrangement joins TRBV7-8 to TRBJ1-5; D unclear. The CDR3 length is 13 residues. V was cut by 3 bases and J by 2 bases, with 5 bases left in between. Looked up from germline, CDR1 is SGHVS and CDR2 is FQNEAQ. The whole variable domain, remainder taken from reference TRBV7-8 and TRBJ1-5, is GAGVSQSPRYKVAKRGQDVALRCDPISGHVSLFWYQQALGQGPEFLTYFQNEAQLDKSGLPSDRFFAERPEGSVSTLKIQRTQQEDSAVYLCASSLMGNQPQHFGDGTRLSIL.

This clonotype was observed a handful of times. This chain joins TRBV6-4 and TRBJ2-1, with D possibly being TRBD2 (7 bases). V was shortened by 2 bases and J by 5 bases, with 13 bases between the two germline ends. Germline CDR1 and CDR2: MRHNA and SNTAGT. The CDR3 consists of 15 residues. This chain's CDR3 is CASSDEEGGNNEQFF. The CDR3 nucleotides read TGTGCCAGCAGTGACGAGGAGGGGGGGAACAATGAGCAGTTCTTC.

The chain employs TRBV20-1 and TRBJ1-1, with 7 nucleotides matching TRBD1. CDR1 DFQATT and CDR2 SNEGSKA come from the germline V gene (reference sequence). The J segment lost 7 bases and the V segment lost 6 bases, leaving 5 bases of the junction unmatched. The length of the CDR3 is 11 residues. The CDR3 sequence is CSASQGGEAFF. The CDR3 coding sequence is TGCAGTGCGAGCCAGGGGGGTGAAGCTTTCTTT.

V usage is TRBV2 and J usage is TRBJ2-5; perhaps TRBD2 as D (6 bases). V gave up 7 bases and J gave up 4 bases, with 13 bases separating them. The CDR3 length is 13 residues. The germline CDR1 and CDR2 sequences are SNHLY and FYNNEI. The CDR3: CASTREVGETQYF. In nucleotides, the CDR3 is TGTGCCAGCACCAGGGAGGTTGGAGAGACCCAGTACTTC.

The CDR3 region is CASKVTGTGNTIYF. In DNA, the CDR3 is TGTGCCAGCAAGGTTACAGGGACTGGAAACACCATATATTTT. The V call is TRBV2, the J call TRBJ1-3, with D possibly TRBD1 on 6 matching bases. The length of the CDR3 is 14 residues. V was pared by 7 bases and J by 2 bases, with 12 bases between. Per the germline V gene, CDR1 is SNHLY and CDR2 is FYNNEI.

J is TRBJ1-2 and V is TRBV24-1; no clear D. V dropped 0 bases and J dropped 6 bases, with 10 bases sitting between them. The CDR3 extends over 14 amino acids. The V gene's germline CDR1 is KGHDR and CDR2 SFDVKD. The CDR3 DNA sequence: TGTGCCACCAGTGATTTGAAGGGCTGGGATGGCTACACCTTC. The encoded protein is CATSDLKGWDGYTF.

CDR3 in amino acids: CASSLGGEKLFF. The CDR3, as DNA: TGTGCCAGCAGCTTAGGCGGTGAAAAACTGTTTTTT. The chain uses TRBV7-6 and TRBJ1-4; the D is unclear. The CDR3 totals 12 residues. The ends were cut back, 1 base at V and 7 bases at J, with 4 bases in the middle. The V gene's germline CDR1 is SGHVS and CDR2 FNYEAQ. The full variable domain, rest sourced from reference TRBV7-6 and TRBJ1-4, is GAGVSQSPRYKVTKRGQDVALRCDPISGHVSLYWYRQALGQGPEFLTYFNYEAQQDKSGLPNDRFSAERPEGSISTLTIQRTEQRDSAMYRCASSLGGEKLFFGSGTQLSVL.